This passage covers 11 T cell receptor beta chains from one sample sequenced in a study of blood T cell repertoires in COVID-19. The protocol was immunoSEQ multiplex PCR, while the TCRdb copy is restricted to in-frame clones and leaves out a portion. The sample includes roughly 200,000 clones, less than 90% of them seen just once. Material: peripheral blood. Receptors originate from a man aged 65-85 years with acute or convalescent COVID-19.

This clone was counted only a few times. The chain combines TRBV6-5 with TRBJ1-2; 10 bases agree with TRBD1. The CDR3 loop spans 12 amino acids. V was pared by 9 bases and J by 8 bases, with 6 bases of the junction left unmatched. Germline CDR1 and CDR2: MNHEY and SVGAGI. CDR3 amino acids: CASRDRGRGYTF. The CDR3 bases are TGTGCCAGTAGGGACAGGGGACGAGGCTACACCTTC.

V and J are TRBV29-1 and TRBJ1-3; D unresolved. The germline V gene has CDR1 SQVTM and CDR2 ANQGSEA. This CDR3 is built from 16 residues. CDR3 protein: CSGDGFQVFSGNTIYF. DNA of the CDR3: TGCAGTGGCGACGGGTTCCAAGTATTCTCTGGAAACACCATATATTTT.

CDR3 region: CAWSRGLAGGADTQYF. The CDR3 region has the DNA TGTGCCTGGAGTAGAGGTCTAGCGGGAGGGGCAGATACGCAGTATTTT. The V gene is TRBV30, the J gene TRBJ2-3; 12 positions match TRBD2. Germline assignment: CDR1 GTSNPN and CDR2 SVGIG (reference sequence). V was clipped by 2 bases and J by 4 bases; unmatched bases: 7. The CDR3 contains 16 residues.

The chain joins TRBV4-1 to TRBJ2-7, with D perhaps matching TRBD2 (6 bases). CDR1 MGHRA and CDR2 YSYEKL come from the germline V gene. The CDR3 spans 15 residues. V dropped 0 bases and J dropped 4 bases, with 13 bases sitting between them. Here the CDR3 reads CASSQDPGGRYEQYF. DNA of the CDR3: TGCGCCAGCAGCCAAGATCCCGGGGGTCGTTACGAGCAGTACTTC.

The chain combines TRBV5-1 with TRBJ2-5, with TRBD2 identical over 7 bases. Germline CDR1 reads SGHRS; CDR2 reads YFSETQ. V dropped 2 bases and J dropped 5; count of bases not matched to a gene: 9. This CDR3 has 15 amino acids. This CDR3 reads CASSLTSDLEETQYF. The CDR3 coding sequence is TGCGCCAGCAGCTTAACTAGCGACCTGGAGGAGACCCAGTACTTC. The full variable domain, rest sourced from reference TRBV5-1 and TRBJ2-5, is KAGVTQTPRYLIKTRGQQVTLSCSPISGHRSVSWYQQTPGQGLQFLFEYFSETQRNKGNFPGRFSGRQFSNSRSEMNVSTLELGDSALYLCASSLTSDLEETQYFGPGTRLLVL.

The chain links TRBV9 to TRBJ2-7; 8 nucleotides line up with TRBD1. Trimming at V came to 4 bases and at J to 3 bases, leaving 9 bases not matched to a gene. Germline V gives CDR1 SGDLS, CDR2 YYNGEE. CDR3 length: 15 residues. DNA of the CDR3: TGTGCCAGCAGCTCTTCAGGGGGCGCGGGCTACGAGCAGTACTTC. Translated, it gives CASSSSGGAGYEQYF.

The chain is built from TRBV18 and TRBJ1-1; D is uncertain. CDR1 is KGHSH and CDR2 is LQKENI in the germline V gene. The CDR3 loop spans 11 amino acids. Trimming removed 6 bases at V and 4 bases at J, with 6 bases between. The CDR3 is CASSEGTEAFF. The CDR3 nucleotides read TGTGCCAGCTCCGAGGGCACTGAAGCTTTCTTT.

V gene TRBV3-1 (or the pseudogene TRBV3-2) combines with J gene TRBJ2-5, with 7 bases that match TRBD1. The CDR3 is made up of 14 amino acids. CDR1 and CDR2 from the germline V gene are LGHDT and YNNKEL (reference sequence). The trim removed 1 base at V and 4 bases at J, leaving 3 bases unmatched. The CDR3 bases are TGTGCCAGCAGCCAAGGGCCAGGGGGAGAGACCCAGTACTTC. Translated, it gives CASSQGPGGETQYF.

The count of this clone is one. This chain connects TRBV2 to TRBJ2-2; D perhaps matches TRBD2 (6 bases). The CDR3 is made up of 15 amino acids. The germline V and J ends were trimmed by 2 bases and 6 bases, with 13 bases remaining between them. Germline V lookup: CDR1 SNHLY, CDR2 FYNNEI. This chain's CDR3 is CASSETGSRAGELFF. In DNA form, the CDR3 reads TGTGCCAGCAGTGAAACCGGGAGTCGGGCCGGGGAGCTGTTTTTT.

V and J are TRBV5-6 and TRBJ1-2; D is perhaps TRBD1 (5 bases). Trimming removed 5 bases from V and 8 bases from J, with 13 bases in between. The germline CDR1 and CDR2 sequences are SGHDT and YYEEEE. The CDR3 runs 12 residues. CDR3: CASSFGTPGYTF. In DNA form, the CDR3 reads TGTGCCAGCAGTTTCGGGACTCCGGGCTACACCTTC.

This clone was seen once. V is TRBV11-1 and J is TRBJ1-5; 7 positions agree with TRBD1. CDR1 is SGHAT and CDR2 is FQDESV in the germline V gene (reference sequence). V was clipped by 5 bases and J by 4 bases; unmatched bases: 2. The CDR3 has 13 amino acids. CDR3 nucleotides: TGTGCCAGCAGCCCGGGACAGAATCAGCCCCAGCATTTT. Its translation: CASSPGQNQPQHF.